The TCR beta chain under discussion was sequenced for a study of CD8 T cells in Susac syndrome. The germline gives CDR1 MNHEY, CDR2 SMNVEV (reference sequence). The CDR3 extends over 16 amino acids. V was shortened by 6 bases and J by 3 bases, with 19 bases between the two germline ends. After extraction with the RNeasy kit, about 0.45 to 1 ug of the RNA was reverse transcribed using random hexamers. Multiplex PCR with immunoSEQ amplified the TCR beta CDR3 across 54 Vbeta and 13 Jbeta. TCRdb passed the immunoSEQ multiplex PCR reads through MiXCR, listing each CDR3 protein once. The table shows roughly 200,000 distinct CDR3 sequences, with over 90% occurring only once.

The rearrangement links TRBV27 to TRBJ2-3; perhaps TRBD2 as D (7 bases). This clonotype was obtained from a human donor with multiple sclerosis. Sequencing used CD4+ T cells from PBMCs. The CDR3 DNA is TGTGCCAGCAGATCTACGAGGGGGGGGCCGACAGATACGCAGTATTTT. This codes for CASRSTRGGPTDTQYF.